This T cell receptor (beta chain) was obtained from a study of blood T cell repertoires in COVID-19. In the authors' workflow: Estimated nucleated cell counts came from reference gene primer amplification. TCRdb's copy holds only in-frame clones and misses some; the assay was immunoSEQ multiplex PCR. The V and J calls and clone size are taken from that table; D and trimming were inferred from the DNA. The sample holds about 190,000 clones, about three quarters seen once. The CDR3 is 13 amino acids. Germline-derived CDR1 and CDR2 are LGHDT and YNNKEL (reference sequence). The V and J ends lost 4 bases and 14 bases respectively, with 17 bases between them.

The receptor was derived from a woman aged 80 or over with active or convalescent COVID-19. The genes are TRBV3-1 (or the pseudogene TRBV3-2) and TRBJ1-4; a weak D match, TRBD1 (5 bases). The sample taken for sequencing was peripheral blood. For the CDR3, the DNA is TGTGCCAGCAGCCCATACCAAGGGGAAAGGCTGTTTTTT. Protein: CASSPYQGERLFF.